One and the same sample provided the 31 T cell receptor beta chains below, sequenced in a study of T-cell memory formation after mild COVID-19. TCRdb analysed the 5' RACE reads with MiXCR anew, one entry per CDR3 protein. The sample includes around 510,000 distinct CDR3 sequences, less than 25% of them seen just once. Material: PBMCs or a T cell subset sorted from them (not recorded which). Source of these receptors: an adult woman who had mild COVID-19 (a few samples of this study predate the infection). Cell type and time point are not known.

This chain links TRBV7-8 with TRBJ2-7, with TRBD1 identical over 9 bases. Trimming cost V 4 bases and J 6 bases; bases outside gene matches: 10. CDR3 length equals 15 residues. Germline CDR1 SGHVS, CDR2 FQNEAQ. The CDR3 loop is CASSWRDREMGEQYF. The DNA of the CDR3 is TGTGCCAGCAGCTGGCGGGACAGGGAGATGGGCGAGCAGTACTTC.

This clonotype was found many times. The chain uses TRBV11-2 and TRBJ2-7; possibly TRBD1 for D (6 bases). V lost 5 bases and J 4 bases, leaving 15 bases between the germline ends. The CDR3 totals 14 residues. The V gene's germline CDR1 is SGHAT and CDR2 FQNNGV. CDR3 DNA sequence: TGTGCCAGCAGCCTCGGAACAGGGATATACGAGCAGTACTTC. Protein: CASSLGTGIYEQYF.

This clonotype turned up a few times. This chain joins TRBV7-2 and TRBJ2-7; 8 bases line up with TRBD1. Unmatched junction bases numbered 9, after V lost 7 bases and J lost 1 base. The CDR3 loop spans 15 amino acids. Germline-derived CDR1 and CDR2 are SGHTA and FQGNSA. The CDR3 DNA reads TGTGCCAGCAATGACAGGGGCGGTTATTCCTACGAGCAGTACTTC. The encoded protein is CASNDRGGYSYEQYF.

This clonotype was observed a handful of times. This chain connects TRBV5-5 to TRBJ2-7; 7 bases align to TRBD2. This CDR3 spans 13 amino acids. After removal of 3 bases from V and 8 bases from J, the junction contained 8 bases not matched to a gene. The germline V gene has CDR1 SGHKS and CDR2 YYEKEE (reference sequence). DNA for the CDR3: TGTGCCAGCAGCTGGGGGGGTACCTCCCAGCAGTACTTC. Encoded protein: CASSWGGTSQQYF.

Only a few counts were recorded for this clonotype. The CDR3, as DNA: TGTGCCAGCTTGGGGAGGGCCGGGGAGCTGTTTTTT. It translates to CASLGRAGELFF. The chain uses TRBV7-9 and TRBJ2-2; 7 nucleotides line up with TRBD2. Germline V CDR1 and CDR2: SEHNR, FQNEAQ (reference sequence). CDR3 length equals 12 residues. Losses at the gene ends were 8 bases for V and 6 bases for J; bases not matched to a gene: 3.

This clonotype was found many times. The chain employs TRBV4-1 and TRBJ1-1; unclear D gene. V was cut by 1 base and J by 0 bases, with 9 bases left in between. This CDR3 has 15 amino acids. CDR1 and CDR2 from the germline V gene are MGHRA and YSYEKL. CDR3 coding DNA: TGCGCCAGCAGCCAAGTCAGTCGGGTGAACACTGAAGCTTTCTTT. It yields the protein CASSQVSRVNTEAFF.

This clonotype was observed a handful of times. V usage is TRBV11-3 and J usage is TRBJ1-2; 7 bases are a match to TRBD1. V was pared by 5 bases and J by 3 bases, with 0 bases of the junction left unmatched. CDR1 is SGHNT, CDR2 YENEEA, per germline. There are 12 residues in the CDR3. The CDR3 bases are TGTGCCAGCAGCCAGGGGGACTATGGCTACACCTTC. It translates to CASSQGDYGYTF.

The genes are TRBV24-1 and TRBJ2-1, with TRBD2 identical over 12 bases. This CDR3 comprises 15 residues. J was trimmed by 5 bases and V by 7 bases; bases with no gene match: 5. In germline, CDR1 is KGHDR, CDR2 SFDVKD. The CDR3 reads CATRASGRGDNEQFF. CDR3 in DNA: TGTGCCACCAGAGCTAGCGGGAGGGGGGACAATGAGCAGTTCTTC.

There are a few counts of this clonotype. The genes are TRBV28 and TRBJ2-3, with 13 bases that match TRBD2. Germline CDR1 reads MDHEN; CDR2 reads SYDVKM. The V segment lost 6 bases and the J segment 4 bases; nucleotides outside the gene matches: 10. The CDR3 runs to 17 residues. CDR3: CASRSAGTSGIPDTQYF. The DNA of the CDR3 is TGTGCCAGCAGATCTGCCGGGACTAGCGGGATTCCAGATACGCAGTATTTT.

The J gene is TRBJ2-7, the V gene TRBV6-5; 7 bases line up with TRBD2. The trim removed 3 bases at V and 3 bases at J, leaving 5 bases unmatched. The CDR3 runs 14 residues. Looked up from germline, CDR1 is MNHEY and CDR2 is SVGAGI. The CDR3 sequence: CASSYGGGFYEQYF. For the CDR3, the DNA is TGTGCCAGCAGTTATGGGGGGGGATTCTACGAGCAGTACTTC.

The table lists this clonotype with a count of one. The V gene is TRBV20-1, the J gene TRBJ2-1; maybe TRBD2 (6 bases). CDR1 and CDR2 (germline): DFQATT, SNEGSKA (reference sequence). This CDR3 contains 14 residues. With 3 bases removed from V and 5 bases from J, the gap between germline ends came to 14 bases. The CDR3 spells CSARVTGSHNEQFF. In DNA form, the CDR3 reads TGCAGTGCTAGGGTTACCGGGAGCCACAATGAGCAGTTCTTC.

The sample holds a few counts of this clonotype. This chain connects TRBV20-1 to TRBJ2-3; TRBD1 matches at 7 bases. The CDR3 totals 12 residues. Germline V gene lookup returns CDR1 DFQATT and CDR2 SNEGSKA (reference sequence). Germline trimming cut 5 bases from V and 4 bases from J; bases unmatched to any gene: 3. CDR3 in amino acids: CSAPTGADTQYF. The DNA for the CDR3 is TGCAGTGCTCCTACAGGGGCAGATACGCAGTATTTT.

This clonotype came up a few times. This rearrangement joins TRBV3-1 to TRBJ1-5, with TRBD1 matching 9 bases. With V trimmed by 3 bases and J by 7 bases, 4 bases remained unmatched. Germline V gene sequence: CDR1 LGHDT, CDR2 YNNKEL (reference sequence). This CDR3 is 14 amino acids long. CDR3 DNA: TGTGCCAGCAGCCAGGGACAGGGAAAACAGCCCCAGCATTTT. It specifies CASSQGQGKQPQHF.

This clonotype was seen a few times. An end of the junction does not agree with germline; a read error may underlie this. This chain connects TRBV20-1 to TRBJ1-6, with 9 positions matching TRBD1. Germline loops: CDR1 DFQATT, CDR2 SNEGSKA (reference sequence). This CDR3 region has 13 residues. DNA of the CDR3: TGCAGTGCTCGAGACAGGGGGACTTCACCCCTCCACTTT. Translated: CSARDRGTSPLHF.

V gene TRBV5-1 combines with J gene TRBJ2-2; D is unclear. This CDR3 is 16 amino acids long. V was cut by 4 bases and J by 2 bases, with 15 bases left in between. Per the germline V gene, CDR1 is SGHRS and CDR2 is YFSETQ. The CDR3 here is CASSPGPPGNTGELFF. The CDR3 coding sequence is TGCGCCAGCAGCCCCGGTCCCCCTGGTAACACCGGGGAGCTGTTTTTT.

This clonotype came up a few times. CDR3 coding DNA: TGTGCCAGCAGCTTGGAAATGCGAGGCAATCAGCCCCAGCATTTT. It codes for CASSLEMRGNQPQHF. The J gene is TRBJ1-5, the V gene TRBV5-8; D is ambiguous. Germline assignment: CDR1 SGHTS and CDR2 YDEGEE. The V end lost 0 bases, the J end lost 2 bases, and 9 bases lay between the germline ends. The CDR3 runs 15 residues. Combining the CDR3 with reference TRBV5-8 and TRBJ1-5 gives the whole variable domain EAGVTQSPTHLIKTRGQQATLRCSPISGHTSVYWYQQALGLGLQFLLWYDEGEERNRGNFPPRFSGRQFPNYSSELNVNALELEDSALYLCASSLEMRGNQPQHFGDGTRLSIL.

The J gene is TRBJ1-3, the V gene TRBV3-1, with D possibly matching TRBD1 (6 bases). Trimming removed 2 bases from V and 0 bases from J, with 11 bases in between. The CDR3 is 16 residues long. CDR1 and CDR2 (germline): LGHDT, YNNKEL (reference sequence). CDR3 nucleotide sequence: TGTGCCAGCAGCCAACAGGGGTACGTCTCTGGAAACACCATATATTTT. This encodes CASSQQGYVSGNTIYF.

This chain joins TRBV28 and TRBJ2-2; 10 nucleotides line up with TRBD2. Germline V gene sequence: CDR1 MDHEN, CDR2 SYDVKM. CDR3 length equals 15 residues. With V trimmed by 2 bases and J by 9 bases, 6 bases remained unmatched. The CDR3 loop reads CASSLISSGGRELFF. CDR3 bases: TGTGCCAGCAGTTTAATCTCTAGCGGGGGAAGGGAGCTGTTTTTT.

This clonotype has at least ten counts. The chain employs TRBV15 and TRBJ2-2; D might be TRBD2 (5 bases). V shed 5 bases and J shed 7 bases, with 11 bases lying between them. The CDR3 has 13 amino acids. CDR1 is LNHNV and CDR2 is YYDKDF in the germline V gene (reference sequence). CDR3 DNA sequence: TGTGCCACCAGCGAACTAGAAATCGGGGAGCTGTTTTTT. The encoded protein is CATSELEIGELFF.

This clonotype was recorded a few times. The chain couples TRBV2 to TRBJ2-3, with 10 bases that match TRBD2. The ends lost 8 bases at V and 5 bases at J; junction bases unmatched: 13. CDR3 length: 16 amino acids. From germline, CDR1 is SNHLY and CDR2 FYNNEI. The CDR3: CASYILSLAGGDTQYF. The CDR3 DNA reads as TGTGCCAGCTACATCCTCTCTTTAGCGGGAGGAGATACGCAGTATTTT. Full variable domain (missing parts from reference TRBV2 and TRBJ2-3): EPEVTQTPSHQVTQMGQEVILRCVPISNHLYFYWYRQILGQKVEFLVSFYNNEISEKSEIFDDQFSVERPDGSNFTLKIRSTKLEDSAMYFCASYILSLAGGDTQYFGPGTRLTVL.

The chain uses TRBV3-1 and TRBJ1-2; 9 positions match TRBD1. The CDR3 has 17 amino acids. Looked up from germline, CDR1 is LGHDT and CDR2 is YNNKEL (reference sequence). V was clipped by 2 bases and J by 6 bases; unmatched bases: 13. The CDR3 reads CASSQSGTGMLAHGYTF. CDR3 sequence (DNA): TGTGCCAGCAGCCAATCCGGGACAGGGATGTTGGCTCATGGCTACACCTTC.

This clonotype has only a few counts. The chain uses TRBV5-1 and TRBJ1-4; 9 nucleotides match TRBD1. The V and J ends lost 3 bases and 7 bases, in that order; junction bases with no gene match: 16. Germline V gene sequence: CDR1 SGHRS, CDR2 YFSETQ. This CDR3 has 18 amino acids. DNA of the CDR3: TGCGCCAGCAGCTCACCGGGACAGGGTGGGGCACAGGGTGAAAAACTGTTTTTT. Its protein product is CASSSPGQGGAQGEKLFF.

Here the CDR3 DNA reads TGTGCCAGCAGATGGGACCTCAGCTCCTACGAGCAGTACTTC. It yields the protein CASRWDLSSYEQYF. The chain employs TRBV2 and TRBJ2-7; D is perhaps TRBD1 or TRBD2 (5 bases each). Germline V gene data show CDR1 as SNHLY and CDR2 as FYNNEI. The V end was cut by 6 bases, the J end by 0 bases, with 12 bases between. This CDR3 has 14 amino acids.

This clonotype turned up a few times. The V call is TRBV7-6, the J call TRBJ1-5; 7 bases match TRBD1. With V trimmed by 5 bases and J by 3 bases, 7 bases remained unmatched. CDR3 size: 15 residues. Germline CDR1 reads SGHVS; CDR2 reads FNYEAQ. The CDR3 DNA sequence: TGTGCCAGCAGCGAAGGGGGCAGGGACAATCAGCCCCAGCATTTT. Its protein is CASSEGGRDNQPQHF.

This chain links TRBV7-9 with TRBJ1-2, with unresolved D. Deletions cut 3 bases from V and 6 bases from J, with 11 bases between. The CDR3 has 13 amino acids. Germline V gives CDR1 SEHNR, CDR2 FQNEAQ (reference sequence). CDR3 bases: TGTGCCAGCAGCTTTCACGTTAAAGATGGCTACACCTTC. Its translation: CASSFHVKDGYTF.

This clonotype was detected only a few times. The V and J genes are TRBV6-5 and TRBJ2-1; D is unresolved. The V end was cut by 7 bases, the J end by 0 bases, with 10 bases between. CDR1 and CDR2 (germline): MNHEY, SVGAGI. The CDR3 is made up of 14 amino acids. This CDR3 is CASKESSSYNEQFF. In nucleotides, the CDR3 is TGTGCCAGCAAGGAGTCCAGCTCCTACAATGAGCAGTTCTTC.

This clonotype was seen more than once but under ten times. V is TRBV20-1 and J is TRBJ2-7; 8 bases align to TRBD2. Germline V gene lookup returns CDR1 DFQATT and CDR2 SNEGSKA (reference sequence). V trimming: 0 bases; J trimming: 2 bases; junction bases outside the gene matches: 3. The CDR3 consists of 14 residues. The chain's CDR3 is CSARDVAGTYEQYF. In DNA, the CDR3 is TGCAGTGCTAGAGACGTAGCGGGGACCTACGAGCAGTACTTC.

This clonotype was observed a few times. The chain employs TRBV4-1 and TRBJ1-3; D is undetermined. This CDR3 region has 15 residues. With 0 bases removed from V and 9 bases from J, the gap between germline ends came to 15 bases. The germline V gene encodes CDR1 MGHRA and CDR2 YSYEKL. This CDR3 is CASSQEQRAQSTIYF. The CDR3 region has the DNA TGCGCCAGCAGCCAAGAACAGAGAGCCCAAAGCACCATATATTTT.

The J gene is TRBJ2-1, the V gene TRBV18, with D perhaps matching TRBD2 (5 bases). V lost 9 bases to trimming and J lost 3 bases, with 9 bases between them. This CDR3 is built from 12 residues. Germline V gives CDR1 KGHSH, CDR2 LQKENI. This chain's CDR3 is CASKRIYNEQFF. CDR3 nucleotide sequence: TGTGCCAGTAAGCGGATCTACAATGAGCAGTTCTTC.

This clonotype was seen more than once but under ten times. The gene calls are TRBV29-1 and TRBJ1-2; the D is unclear. Trimming stripped 2 bases from V and 7 bases from J, with 14 bases between. CDR1 and CDR2 (germline): SQVTM, ANQGSEA. CDR3 size: 13 residues. The CDR3 is CSVERSGRLGYTF. The CDR3 nucleotides are TGCAGCGTTGAACGGTCGGGGAGACTTGGCTACACCTTC.

J is TRBJ1-1 and V is TRBV3-1, with D maybe TRBD1 (6 bases). The CDR3 has 14 residues. The V and J ends lost 4 bases and 5 bases respectively, with 14 bases between them. Germline assignment: CDR1 LGHDT and CDR2 YNNKEL (reference sequence). DNA of the CDR3: TGTGCCAGCAGCCTGACACGAGGGGGGACTGAAGCTTTCTTT. Its translation: CASSLTRGGTEAFF.